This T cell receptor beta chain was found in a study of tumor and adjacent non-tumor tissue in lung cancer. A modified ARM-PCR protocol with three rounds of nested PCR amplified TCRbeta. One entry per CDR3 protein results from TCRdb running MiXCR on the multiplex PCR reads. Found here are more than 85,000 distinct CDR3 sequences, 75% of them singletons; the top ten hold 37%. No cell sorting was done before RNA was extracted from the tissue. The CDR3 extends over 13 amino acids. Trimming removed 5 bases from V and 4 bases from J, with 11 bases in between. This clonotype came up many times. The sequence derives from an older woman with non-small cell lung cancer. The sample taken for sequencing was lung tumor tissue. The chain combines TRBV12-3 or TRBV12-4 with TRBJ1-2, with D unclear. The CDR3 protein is CASSPDQAYGYTF. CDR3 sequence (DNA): TGTGCCAGCAGTCCGGACCAAGCCTATGGCTACACCTTC.